The 21 T cell receptor beta chains in this list originate from one sample, sequenced in a study. MiXCR, applied by TCRdb to the 5' RACE reads, yields one record per CDR3 protein. This table has roughly 60,000 distinct CDR3 sequences, around 24% appearing once. The sorted Tregs were CD4+CD25+CD127-/low cells. Sequencing was done on a sample of tumor-infiltrating Tregs sorted from the breast tumor. All receptors derive from a female donor with breast cancer.

A few counts support this clonotype. The chain recombines TRBV5-1 with TRBJ2-5; a weak D match, TRBD2 (5 bases). The CDR3 runs 13 residues. V was cut by 4 bases and J by 4 bases, with 11 bases left in between. CDR1 SGHRS and CDR2 YFSETQ come from the germline V gene. In nucleotides, the CDR3 is TGCGCCAGCAGCGAACTAGGTGCAGAGACCCAGTACTTC. It yields the protein CASSELGAETQYF.

This clonotype was picked up a small number of times. The chain has TRBV20-1 and TRBJ2-3; D is ambiguous. CDR1 is DFQATT, CDR2 SNEGSKA, per germline (reference sequence). With 4 bases removed from V and 3 bases from J, the gap between germline ends came to 14 bases. The CDR3 extends over 14 amino acids. CDR3 sequence reads: CSAKSEASTDTQYF. The CDR3 region has the DNA TGCAGTGCTAAAAGCGAGGCCTCAACAGATACGCAGTATTTT.

The chain combines TRBV11-2 with TRBJ2-3; D tentatively reads TRBD1 or TRBD2 (5 bases each). Germline lookup yields CDR1 SGHAT and CDR2 FQNNGV. V lost 5 bases to trimming and J lost 5 bases, with 23 bases between them. This CDR3 region has 17 residues. DNA for the CDR3: TGTGCCAGCAGCCCAAGGGGTTCCGTTACCGGGGTAGATACGCAGTATTTT. This sequence encodes CASSPRGSVTGVDTQYF. The variable domain in full, with the rest retrieved from reference TRBV11-2 and TRBJ2-3, is EAGVAQSPRYKIIEKRQSVAFWCNPISGHATLYWYQQILGQGPKLLIQFQNNGVVDDSQLPKDRFSAERLKGVDSTLKIQPAKLEDSAVYLCASSPRGSVTGVDTQYFGPGTRLTVL.

The chain recombines TRBV10-3 with TRBJ2-7; 7 bases are a match to TRBD1. This CDR3 comprises 14 residues. Per germline, CDR1 ENHRY and CDR2 SYGVKD. J gave up 1 base and V 4 bases, and 4 bases lay outside the gene matches. This CDR3 reads CAISVDRVSYEQYV. The CDR3, as DNA: TGTGCCATCAGTGTCGACAGGGTGTCCTACGAGCAGTACGTC.

This chain links TRBV9 with TRBJ1-3; TRBD1 matches at 9 bases. V trimming: 3 bases; J trimming: 3 bases; junction bases outside the gene matches: 4. The CDR3 totals 15 residues. From germline, CDR1 is SGDLS and CDR2 YYNGEE. The CDR3 reads CASSATGGDGNTIYF. The DNA of the CDR3 is TGTGCCAGCAGCGCAACAGGGGGCGATGGAAACACCATATATTTT.

This clonotype was counted many times. The V and J genes are TRBV5-5 and TRBJ2-7; 9 bases match TRBD2. CDR3 length equals 16 residues. The germline gives CDR1 SGHKS, CDR2 YYEKEE (reference sequence). V trimming: 0 bases; J trimming: 4 bases; junction bases outside the gene matches: 8. Here the CDR3 reads CASSLARVAGVYEQYF. The CDR3, as DNA: TGTGCCAGCAGCTTGGCGCGGGTAGCGGGAGTGTACGAGCAGTACTTC.

The chain combines TRBV2 with TRBJ1-1; D may be TRBD1 (5 bases). The V gene's germline CDR1 is SNHLY and CDR2 FYNNEI. This CDR3 contains 13 residues. With 7 bases removed from V and 1 base from J, the gap between germline ends came to 10 bases. CDR3 bases: TGTGCCAGCACCCTGGGACCGAACACTGAAGCTTTCTTT. Residues: CASTLGPNTEAFF.

This clonotype qualifies as medium-sized. In DNA form, the CDR3 reads TGCGCCAGCAGGGCAGAACTCCTAAATTACAATGAGCAGTTCTTC. Amino acids: CASRAELLNYNEQFF. This chain joins TRBV5-1 and TRBJ2-1, with no clear D. CDR3 length equals 15 residues. Germline lookup yields CDR1 SGHRS and CDR2 YFSETQ. V gave up 5 bases and J gave up 4 bases, with 16 bases separating them.

V is TRBV20-1 and J is TRBJ2-3; 10 bases line up with TRBD2. V lost 1 base, J lost 3 bases, and 4 bases stayed unmatched. Germline-derived CDR1 and CDR2 are DFQATT and SNEGSKA (reference sequence). This CDR3 comprises 15 residues. DNA for the CDR3: TGCAGTGCTAGAGGTCTAGCGGGGGCAACAGATACGCAGTATTTT. It codes for CSARGLAGATDTQYF.

The sample holds many counts of this clonotype. Written as DNA, the CDR3 is TGCAGTGCTAGAGATCCCCAGGGAAACATTCAGTACTTC. Protein: CSARDPQGNIQYF. This chain uses TRBV20-1 with TRBJ2-4; perhaps TRBD1 as D (5 bases). Trimming left V 0 bases short and J 6 bases short, with 9 bases between. The CDR3 runs to 13 residues. In germline, CDR1 is DFQATT, CDR2 SNEGSKA (reference sequence).

This clonotype was seen repeatedly, ten times or more. CDR3 residues: CASSQVDGYEQYF. In DNA, the CDR3 is TGTGCCAGCAGCCAAGTGGACGGCTACGAGCAGTACTTC. V is TRBV3-1 and J is TRBJ2-7, with D unclear. Germline-derived CDR1 and CDR2 are LGHDT and YNNKEL (reference sequence). The CDR3 runs 13 residues. Trimming removed 1 base at V and 3 bases at J, with 7 bases between.

V gene TRBV29-1 combines with J gene TRBJ1-1, with 7 nucleotides matching TRBD1. CDR3 length: 13 residues. The junction had 8 bases not matched to a gene; V was cut back by 6 bases and J by 4 bases. CDR1 SQVTM and CDR2 ANQGSEA come from the germline V gene. The CDR3: CSVINQGGTEAFF. DNA for the CDR3: TGCAGCGTCATTAATCAGGGGGGCACTGAAGCTTTCTTT.

This clonotype has just a few counts. V is TRBV2 and J is TRBJ2-7, with a weak D call TRBD2 (6 bases). Trimming took off 6 bases at V and 4 bases at J, with 13 bases between the two ends. The CDR3 extends over 13 amino acids. CDR1 SNHLY and CDR2 FYNNEI come from the germline V gene. As DNA, the CDR3 is TGTGCCAGCAGGTCGTGGGGGAGGTACGAGCAGTACTTC. Amino acid sequence: CASRSWGRYEQYF.

This clonotype was counted many times. CDR3 bases: TGCAGTGCTAGACCAAGACAGGGGAGTCAGCCCCAGCATTTT. Residues: CSARPRQGSQPQHF. This chain joins TRBV20-1 and TRBJ1-5; TRBD1 matches at 8 bases. The CDR3 extends over 14 amino acids. Trimming at V came to 2 bases and at J to 6 bases, leaving 6 bases not matched to a gene. CDR1 is DFQATT and CDR2 is SNEGSKA in the germline V gene (reference sequence).

This clonotype was detected only a few times. The chain combines TRBV2 with TRBJ2-5, with D perhaps matching TRBD1 (7 bases). CDR3 length: 15 residues. In germline, CDR1 is SNHLY, CDR2 FYNNEI. The V gene lost 5 bases and the J gene lost 4 bases, with 17 bases spanning the gap. The CDR3 is CASSRLGGGGETQYF. As DNA, the CDR3 is TGTGCCAGCAGTAGACTAGGAGGGGGCGGAGAGACCCAGTACTTC.

This clonotype was observed a handful of times. The chain combines TRBV6-5 with TRBJ2-2; D unclear. V lost 4 bases, J lost 1 base, and 7 bases lay in between. The CDR3 runs to 14 residues. Per the germline V gene, CDR1 is MNHEY and CDR2 is SVGAGI. DNA for the CDR3: TGTGCCAGCAGTTTCGAGGTGAACACCGGGGAGCTGTTTTTT. This translates into CASSFEVNTGELFF.

This clonotype was seen ten or more times. The V call is TRBV6-1, the J call TRBJ1-2, with TRBD1 identical over 12 bases. CDR1 is MNHNS, CDR2 SASEGT, per germline. The V segment lost 6 bases and the J segment 4 bases; nucleotides outside the gene matches: 3. This CDR3 is 14 amino acids long. The CDR3 nucleotides read TGTGCCAGCAGCCGGGACAGGGGGCCCTATGGCTACACCTTC. Translated, it gives CASSRDRGPYGYTF.

V is TRBV10-3 and J is TRBJ2-7; TRBD2 might be the D (6 bases). Germline V gene sequence: CDR1 ENHRY, CDR2 SYGVKD. The V gene lost 4 bases and the J gene lost 0 bases, with 13 bases spanning the gap. CDR3 length equals 15 residues. In DNA form, the CDR3 reads TGTGCCATCAGTGGTGGTAGCGGCTACTCCTACGAGCAGTACTTC. This gives the protein CAISGGSGYSYEQYF.

This clonotype was counted at least ten times. The chain couples TRBV20-1 to TRBJ2-1, with 7 bases that match TRBD2. The CDR3 contains 14 residues. V was pared by 3 bases and J by 3 bases, with 5 bases of the junction left unmatched. CDR1 is DFQATT, CDR2 SNEGSKA, per germline (reference sequence). The CDR3 loop reads CSASRGSVYNEQFF. The DNA of the CDR3 is TGCAGTGCTAGTCGCGGGAGTGTCTACAATGAGCAGTTCTTC.

A few counts support this clonotype. CDR3 in amino acids: CASSLMILADTYNSPLHF. The CDR3 nucleotides are TGTGCCAGCAGCTTAATGATCTTGGCAGACACCTATAATTCACCCCTCCACTTT. This chain connects TRBV5-6 to TRBJ1-6; the D is unclear. With 2 bases removed from V and 2 bases from J, the gap between germline ends came to 17 bases. CDR3 length: 18 residues. Per the germline V gene, CDR1 is SGHDT and CDR2 is YYEEEE.

The chain employs TRBV5-1 and TRBJ1-1, with D perhaps TRBD1 (6 bases). Germline assignment: CDR1 SGHRS and CDR2 YFSETQ. V was cut by 5 bases and J by 8 bases, with 16 bases left in between. This CDR3 contains 13 residues. CDR3 sequence (DNA): TGCGCCAGCAGTAAGACGGGGGCGATCGAAGCTTTCTTT. Its protein product is CASSKTGAIEAFF.